These T cell receptor beta chains were read from a single sample in a study of blood T cell repertoires in COVID-19. The table came from immunoSEQ multiplex PCR; TCRdb's copy has only in-frame clones and leaves some out. Among roughly 40,000 clones listed, 88% were seen once. The sequencing input was peripheral blood. These receptors all come from a human donor in a cohort sampled during active COVID-19. CDR3s leave out the opening cysteine and the closing phenylalanine or tryptophan.

j_call v_call cdr3_aa
TRBJ2-7 TRBV19 ASTLLYPIRGQAYEQY
TRBJ2-2 TRBV9 ASSVDGGNTGELF
TRBJ2-7 TRBV3-1/TRBV3-2 ASRNRGPGEQY
TRBJ2-3 TRBV7-3 ASSLTGLSGVGTQY
TRBJ2-1 TRBV9 ASSVFSNEQF
TRBJ1-6 TRBV2 ASSDDRAVNSPLH
TRBJ2-1 TRBV6-5 ASSRKGRLNNEQF
TRBJ1-5 TRBV7-9 ASSLRGSNQPQH
TRBJ1-1 TRBV3-1/TRBV3-2 ASGMTGGTEAF
TRBJ1-1 TRBV27 ASNDLGVLAEAF
TRBJ2-1 TRBV11-3 ASSLEDRGDYEQF
TRBJ2-7 TRBV6-5 ASKGQGYEQY
TRBJ2-7 TRBV24-1 ATPRDRGIQQY
TRBJ1-1 TRBV6-5 ASSFGAGTEAF
TRBJ2-7 TRBV30 AWSGTGISHEQY
TRBJ2-7 TRBV9 ASSVGGQMLHEQY
TRBJ2-7 TRBV5-6 ASSLGDSLYEQY
TRBJ2-1 TRBV7-9 ASSYGQGARSNEQF
TRBJ2-1 TRBV7-3 ASSLFPSGGVKQDEQF
TRBJ1-5 TRBV19 ASSLQGFSNQPQH
TRBJ1-1 TRBV4-1 ASSQEGRATEAF
TRBJ2-3 TRBV11-2 ASSRTNQGLTLTDTQY
TRBJ2-1 TRBV12-5 ASGLVLRGTRSPYNEQF
TRBJ1-1 TRBV7-9 ASHPFGTEAF
TRBJ1-2 TRBV25-1 ASRSGDNYGYT
TRBJ2-1 TRBV5-1 ASSLAGRGMDEQF
TRBJ1-5 TRBV3-1/TRBV3-2 ASSQGLNQPQH
TRBJ2-1 TRBV7-6 ASSLNPGQGSYNEQF
TRBJ2-5 TRBV7-9 ASSLSSGGARETQY
TRBJ1-6 TRBV7-9 ASRPGYDNSPLH
TRBJ2-5 TRBV10-1 ASSELTGGIETQY
TRBJ2-7 TRBV7-8 ASSFGEGYLRGVSSYEQY
TRBJ1-2 TRBV4-1 ASSQQTGGYGYT
TRBJ1-2 TRBV30 AWTLGQGAIYGYT
TRBJ2-7 TRBV3-1/TRBV3-2 ASSPEGAGGYEQY
TRBJ2-1 TRBV24-1 ATSERLAYHEQF
TRBJ2-5 TRBV19 ASRTPPGTPQETQY
TRBJ2-7 TRBV3-1/TRBV3-2 ASSQVSDYEQY
TRBJ1-3 TRBV5-5 ASSFGGLGSGNTIY
TRBJ2-3 TRBV7-9 ASSRRQGSTDTQY
TRBJ2-7 TRBV5-1 ASSSKAGGPSY
TRBJ2-3 TRBV6-5 ASSTQGVPIGTQY
TRBJ1-2 TRBV27 ASSFRGLEYT
TRBJ2-1 TRBV24-1 ATSDVSGGFFNNEQF
TRBJ1-2 TRBV6-5 ASSYSYRVNYGYT